This record concerns one T cell receptor beta chain sequence. Antigen specificity is unknown. The sample comes from a study of naive and memory T cell subsets. Study-wide points: Especially in CD8 cells, naive repertoires contained a few larger clonotypes, possibly CD45RA-re-expressing memory cells. In naive cells, over 85% of TCR sequences were seen only once. Between naive and memory subsets, TCR abundance power law exponents differed.

V shed 2 bases, J shed 5 bases, and the junction held 14 bases outside the gene matches. Germline CDR1 PRHDT, CDR2 FYEKMQ (reference sequence). The CDR3 extends over 19 amino acids. The beta constant-region primer was an equimolar mix of two oligonucleotides covering TRBC1 and TRBC2. Ligated cDNA was amplified by four rounds of PCR with nested alpha and beta constant-region primers and SP2. TCRdb called the UMI-ligation and nested PCR reads again in MiXCR, with one record for every CDR3 protein. The sample carries about 99,000 distinct CDR3 sequences, roughly 15% recorded once. The chain couples TRBV13 to TRBJ2-3; 12 nucleotides agree with TRBD1. The source material was naive CD8+ T cells from blood. The sequence was obtained from a human donor in good health. CDR3 coding DNA: TGTGCCAGCAGCTTATCCCGCTACGGGACAGGGGGCGAGGAAGATACGCAGTATTTT. It specifies CASSLSRYGTGGEEDTQYF.